The next 32 T cell receptor beta chains were all read from a single sample in a study of T cell responses to AZD1222 COVID-19 vaccine. Sequenced by immunoSEQ multiplex PCR; TCRdb stores in-frame clones only, minus some. Of around 100,000 clones in the sample, around 90% were seen once. Sequencing used peripheral blood, obtained on day 0 of AZD1222 vaccination. The source of these receptors is an adult in good health.

Relative to its sample, this clone is medium-sized. The CDR3 reads CAISEHDRGGSGANVLTF. The DNA of the CDR3 is TGTGCCATCAGTGAGCATGACAGGGGAGGCTCTGGGGCCAACGTCCTGACTTTC. The chain joins TRBV10-3 to TRBJ2-6; 8 bases fit TRBD1. This CDR3 is built from 18 residues. Unmatched junction bases numbered 6, after V lost 2 bases and J lost 0 bases. CDR1 and CDR2 from the germline V gene are ENHRY and SYGVKD.

This clone came up a few times. The V call is TRBV3-1 (or the pseudogene TRBV3-2), the J call TRBJ1-5; 8 bases are a match to TRBD1. With 4 bases clipped from V and 4 bases from J, the junction kept 9 bases outside the gene matches. Per germline, CDR1 LGHDT and CDR2 YNNKEL (reference sequence). The CDR3 extends over 16 amino acids. The CDR3 DNA reads TGTGCCAGCAGCCCTAGAGCAGGGGGCGAGAATCAGCCCCAGCATTTT. It specifies CASSPRAGGENQPQHF.

The CDR3 sequence: CASNERGANGELFF. The CDR3 DNA reads TGCGCCAGCAATGAGCGGGGGGCCAACGGGGAGCTGTTTTTT. The rearrangement links TRBV5-1 to TRBJ2-2; 9 nucleotides agree with TRBD2. Germline loops: CDR1 SGHRS, CDR2 YFSETQ. Unmatched junction bases numbered 7, after V lost 6 bases and J lost 7 bases. The CDR3 consists of 14 residues.

The chain is built from TRBV15 and TRBJ2-5; 10 bases are a match to TRBD1. Germline CDR1 reads LNHNV; CDR2 reads YYDKDF (reference sequence). The length of the CDR3 is 18 residues. V lost 5 bases, J lost 2 bases, and 14 bases stayed unmatched. CDR3 coding DNA: TGTGCCACCAGCCGAGGGGTCTCCGGGACAGGGGCGCAAGAGACCCAGTACTTC. It yields the protein CATSRGVSGTGAQETQYF.

This chain connects TRBV9 to TRBJ1-5, with D possibly TRBD1 on 5 matching bases. Germline values: CDR1 SGDLS, CDR2 YYNGEE. The germline V and J ends were trimmed by 3 bases and 0 bases, with 10 bases remaining between them. The CDR3 runs to 15 residues. CDR3 region: CASSADSYSNQPQHF. Here the CDR3 DNA reads TGTGCCAGCAGCGCCGACAGTTATAGCAATCAGCCCCAGCATTTT.

The CDR3 sequence: CASNPDSLGTEAFF. DNA for the CDR3: TGCGCCAGCAACCCGGACAGTCTGGGGACTGAAGCTTTCTTT. The V call is TRBV5-1, the J call TRBJ1-1; possibly TRBD1 for D (6 bases). In germline, CDR1 is SGHRS, CDR2 YFSETQ. Trimming took off 6 bases at V and 5 bases at J, with 17 bases between the two ends. CDR3 length: 14 amino acids.

J is TRBJ2-5 and V is TRBV3-1 (or the pseudogene TRBV3-2); the D is unclear. Trimming removed 1 base at V and 3 bases at J, with 9 bases between. Germline V gene data show CDR1 as LGHDT and CDR2 as YNNKEL (reference sequence). This CDR3 has 14 residues. Written as DNA, the CDR3 is TGTGCCAGCAGCCAAGTGACCAGTAAAGAGACCCAGTACTTC. The encoded protein is CASSQVTSKETQYF.

The chain has TRBV5-1 and TRBJ1-4; D is ambiguous. With 4 bases removed from V and 0 bases from J, the gap between germline ends came to 16 bases. From germline, CDR1 is SGHRS and CDR2 YFSETQ. The CDR3 spans 17 residues. The CDR3 coding sequence is TGCGCCAGCAGCGAGGACGGAGGTTCTGCAACTAATGAAAAACTGTTTTTT. It specifies CASSEDGGSATNEKLFF.

This chain links TRBV10-2 with TRBJ2-1; weak D call: TRBD2 (5 bases). This CDR3 comprises 13 residues. Germline V gives CDR1 WSHSY, CDR2 SAAADI. Trimming stripped 5 bases from V and 10 bases from J, with 15 bases between. Here the CDR3 reads CASSSLEAREQFF. The CDR3 DNA sequence: TGCGCCAGCAGTTCTCTGGAGGCGCGGGAGCAGTTCTTC.

This chain joins TRBV19 and TRBJ2-2; D uncertain. CDR3 length equals 14 residues. CDR1 LNHDA and CDR2 SQIVND come from the germline V gene (reference sequence). V was trimmed by 4 bases and J by 7 bases, leaving 13 bases between them. The CDR3 protein is CASSKNSAVGELFF. DNA of the CDR3: TGTGCCAGTAGTAAAAACTCCGCGGTCGGGGAGCTGTTTTTT.

J is TRBJ1-4 and V is TRBV18; D is uncertain. The CDR3 covers 13 residues. Looked up from germline, CDR1 is KGHSH and CDR2 is LQKENI. Between the trimmed V and J ends, which lost 3 bases and 6 bases, there was a span of 8 bases. CDR3: CASSPGLDEKLFF. The CDR3 DNA is TGTGCCAGCTCACCCGGTTTGGATGAAAAACTGTTTTTT.

This chain connects TRBV9 to TRBJ1-5; D possibly corresponds to TRBD1 (5 bases). Trimming stripped 0 bases from V and 7 bases from J, with 8 bases between. Germline assignment: CDR1 SGDLS and CDR2 YYNGEE. CDR3 length: 13 residues. DNA of the CDR3: TGTGCCAGCAGCGTAGGGGGCGGCCAGCCCCAGCATTTT. Translating it yields CASSVGGGQPQHF.

The CDR3: CASSELAGGGGKSPLHF. CDR3 DNA sequence: TGTGCCAGCAGTGAATTGGCAGGGGGCGGAGGAAAGTCACCCCTCCACTTT. The rearrangement joins TRBV25-1 to TRBJ1-6; TRBD1 aligns across 8 bases. The germline CDR1 and CDR2 sequences are MGHDK and SYGVNS. V lost 1 base and J lost 10; bases outside the gene matches: 12. The length of the CDR3 is 17 residues.

The chain has TRBV3-1 (or the pseudogene TRBV3-2) and TRBJ2-1; 7 bases are shared with TRBD2. Germline V gene lookup returns CDR1 LGHDT and CDR2 YNNKEL (reference sequence). The CDR3 contains 14 residues. V trimming: 4 bases; J trimming: 5 bases; junction bases outside the gene matches: 5. The CDR3 DNA is TGTGCCAGCAGCCCAGTGGGGGGGAACAATGAGCAGTTCTTC. This gives the protein CASSPVGGNNEQFF.

The V gene is TRBV7-9, the J gene TRBJ2-2; D is unclear. This CDR3 is 14 amino acids long. Germline V gene data show CDR1 as SEHNR and CDR2 as FQNEAQ (reference sequence). The V and J ends lost 3 bases and 0 bases respectively, with 5 bases between them. In DNA, the CDR3 is TGTGCCAGCAGCTTCAGAACGAACACCGGGGAGCTGTTTTTT. Translating it yields CASSFRTNTGELFF. Full variable domain (outside the CDR3, taken from reference TRBV7-9 and TRBJ2-2): DTGVSQNPRHKITKRGQNVTFRCDPISEHNRLYWYRQTLGQGPEFLTYFQNEAQLEKSRLLSDRFSAERPKGSFSTLEIQRTEQGDSAMYLCASSFRTNTGELFFGEGSRLTVL.

The V call is TRBV12-3 or TRBV12-4, the J call TRBJ1-1; perhaps TRBD1 as D (5 bases). CDR3 length equals 13 residues. Deletions cut 6 bases from V and 7 bases from J, with 15 bases between. The CDR3 nucleotides are TGTGCCAGCAGATTGGACAACCCCCTTGAAGCTTTCTTT. Protein sequence: CASRLDNPLEAFF.

This chain uses TRBV7-3 with TRBJ2-3; a weak D match, TRBD2 (6 bases). CDR1 and CDR2 (germline): SGHTA, FQGTGA. Trimming took off 5 bases at V and 2 bases at J, with 14 bases between the two ends. The CDR3 sequence is 15 residues long. As DNA, the CDR3 is TGTGCCAGCAGCGGGACTTCTGAGCCCACAGATACGCAGTATTTT. Translation gives CASSGTSEPTDTQYF.

In this sample, this clone turned up a few times. The chain carries TRBV7-2 and TRBJ2-7; D possibly corresponds to TRBD2 (5 bases). The CDR3 is made up of 14 amino acids. Trimming shortened V by 2 bases and J by 2 bases, and 10 bases separated the two germline ends. Germline CDR1 reads SGHTA; CDR2 reads FQGNSA. In nucleotides, the CDR3 is TGTGCCAGCAGCTTACCGGGAAAACCCTACGAGCAGTACTTC. Translated: CASSLPGKPYEQYF. Full variable domain (missing parts from reference TRBV7-2 and TRBJ2-7): GAGVSQSPSNKVTEKGKDVELRCDPISGHTALYWYRQSLGQGLEFLIYFQGNSAPDKSGLPSDRFSAERTGGSVSTLTIQRTQQEDSAVYLCASSLPGKPYEQYFGPGTRLTVT.

V gene TRBV7-2 combines with J gene TRBJ2-5; D is possibly TRBD2 (6 bases). Germline CDR1 is SGHTA and CDR2 is FQGNSA. The CDR3 is made up of 15 amino acids. Trimming left V 5 bases short and J 7 bases short, with 20 bases between. The DNA of the CDR3 is TGTGCCAGCAGCCTACTTTTGGAGGGGAGTGGGACCCAGTACTTC. It translates to CASSLLLEGSGTQYF.

The chain uses TRBV11-1 and TRBJ2-7; no firm D call. Germline CDR1 and CDR2: SGHAT and FQDESV (reference sequence). This CDR3 has 14 amino acids. V was pared by 5 bases and J by 0 bases, with 11 bases between. In DNA form, the CDR3 reads TGTGCCAGCAGCCTCACCCATCCCTCCTACGAGCAGTACTTC. It specifies CASSLTHPSYEQYF.

This clone was seen a handful of times. The J gene is TRBJ2-7, the V gene TRBV5-1; possible D gene TRBD1, 5 bases. Trimming removed 4 bases from V and 1 base from J, with 6 bases in between. Germline CDR1 SGHRS, CDR2 YFSETQ. The CDR3 length is 12 residues. The chain's CDR3 is CASSPGSYEQYF. The CDR3 region has the DNA TGCGCCAGCAGCCCAGGGTCCTACGAGCAGTACTTC.

This clone was seen a handful of times. The chain recombines TRBV6-1 with TRBJ2-7; D might be TRBD2 (6 bases). CDR1 and CDR2 from the germline V gene are MNHNS and SASEGT. With 4 bases removed from V and 0 bases from J, the gap between germline ends came to 10 bases. The CDR3 is 14 amino acids. The CDR3 region is CASSVAASSYEQYF. CDR3 DNA sequence: TGTGCCAGCAGTGTAGCGGCCTCCTCCTACGAGCAGTACTTC.

This clone occurred once. The V and J genes are TRBV2 and TRBJ2-7; no definite D call. Deletions cut 7 bases from V and 2 bases from J, with 9 bases between. CDR3 length equals 12 residues. Germline CDR1 SNHLY, CDR2 FYNNEI. CDR3: CASTDSTYEQYF. The CDR3 DNA follows: TGTGCCAGCACCGACTCGACCTACGAGCAGTACTTC.

This clone was seen only once. V is TRBV28 and J is TRBJ1-1; the match to TRBD1 covers 9 bases. Germline loops: CDR1 MDHEN, CDR2 SYDVKM. Trimming removed 3 bases from V and 5 bases from J; junction bases left unmatched: 7. This CDR3 has 15 residues. As DNA, the CDR3 is TGTGCCAGCAGTTTGGCCGGGACAGGGAGTACTGAAGCTTTCTTT. Translation: CASSLAGTGSTEAFF.

This chain links TRBV9 with TRBJ2-1, with 10 bases that match TRBD2. Germline loops: CDR1 SGDLS, CDR2 YYNGEE. J gave up 7 bases and V 3 bases, and 4 bases lay outside the gene matches. The length of the CDR3 is 14 residues. The CDR3 protein is CASSATSGFNEQFF. The CDR3, as DNA: TGTGCCAGCAGCGCGACTAGCGGGTTTAATGAGCAGTTCTTC. The full variable domain, with the rest looked up from reference TRBV9 and TRBJ2-1, is DSGVTQTPKHLITATGQRVTLRCSPRSGDLSVYWYQQSLDQGLQFLIQYYNGEERAKGNILERFSAQQFPDLHSELNLSSLELGDSALYFCASSATSGFNEQFFGPGTRLTVL.

V is TRBV5-1 and J is TRBJ2-1; perhaps D is TRBD1 or TRBD2 (6 bases each). Germline loops: CDR1 SGHRS, CDR2 YFSETQ. V shed 10 bases and J shed 4 bases, with 18 bases lying between them. The CDR3 totals 14 residues. The CDR3, as DNA: TGCGCCCGTCGTGGGGGGCTGGGGTACAATGAGCAGTTCTTC. This encodes CARRGGLGYNEQFF.

The chain links TRBV7-9 to TRBJ1-2, with D possibly matching TRBD1 (5 bases). The CDR3 runs 15 residues. Trimming shortened V by 1 base and J by 7 bases, and 16 bases separated the two germline ends. Germline V gene lookup returns CDR1 SEHNR and CDR2 FQNEAQ (reference sequence). The CDR3 here is CASSLGDAPYGGYTF. The CDR3 nucleotides are TGTGCCAGCAGCTTAGGGGACGCCCCCTACGGTGGCTACACCTTC.

The V call is TRBV4-3, the J call TRBJ1-2; the D gene is possibly TRBD1 (6 bases). The V gene lost 0 bases and the J gene lost 7 bases, with 15 bases spanning the gap. The CDR3 loop spans 15 amino acids. Germline V gene sequence: CDR1 LGHNA, CDR2 YSLEER. CDR3: CASSQEFYRVFGYTF. CDR3 nucleotide sequence: TGCGCCAGCAGCCAAGAGTTCTACAGGGTGTTTGGCTACACCTTC.

This chain connects TRBV5-4 to TRBJ1-4; D is possibly TRBD1 (5 bases). Trimming removed 5 bases from V and 8 bases from J, with 19 bases in between. Germline V gene lookup returns CDR1 SGHNT and CDR2 YYREEE (reference sequence). The CDR3 runs to 15 residues. The CDR3 loop reads CASRSGMGLEEKLFF. DNA of the CDR3: TGTGCCAGCAGATCTGGAATGGGACTTGAGGAAAAACTGTTTTTT. The full variable domain, with the rest looked up from reference TRBV5-4 and TRBJ1-4, is ETGVTQSPTHLIKTRGQQVTLRCSSQSGHNTVSWYQQALGQGPQFIFQYYREEENGRGNFPPRFSGLQFPNYSSELNVNALELDDSALYLCASRSGMGLEEKLFFGSGTQLSVL.

Comment on this clone: This specimen includes other DNA sequences encoding the same CDR3. The chain has TRBV6-5 and TRBJ1-1; perhaps TRBD1 as D (6 bases). Germline V gene sequence: CDR1 MNHEY, CDR2 SVGAGI. Trimming stripped 6 bases from V and 0 bases from J, with 8 bases between. The CDR3 consists of 13 residues. The CDR3 region is CASRGGMNTEAFF. CDR3 coding DNA: TGTGCCAGCAGAGGGGGTATGAACACTGAAGCTTTCTTT.

The chain has TRBV7-2 and TRBJ2-1; D call uncertain. The CDR3 extends over 13 amino acids. V was trimmed by 3 bases and J by 9 bases, leaving 12 bases between them. CDR1 is SGHTA, CDR2 FQGNSA, per germline. DNA for the CDR3: TGTGCCAGCAGCTTCGGCGGTGCTCTTGAGCAGTTCTTC. It is translated as CASSFGGALEQFF.

The CDR3 is CASSYTGVNQPQHF. The CDR3 region has the DNA TGTGCCAGCAGTTACACAGGGGTGAATCAGCCCCAGCATTTT. This chain links TRBV6-5 with TRBJ1-5; 7 bases align to TRBD1. CDR1 and CDR2 (germline): MNHEY, SVGAGI. The CDR3 totals 14 residues. V dropped 2 bases and J dropped 4; count of bases not matched to a gene: 2.